One sample yielded the 8 T cell receptor beta chains listed below, sequenced in a study of OX40 agonist ivuxolimab in advanced cancers. Profiled with immunoSEQ multiplex PCR; TCRdb holds only in-frame clones, not every one. This sample carries tens of thousands of clones, approximately 80% of them seen once, and the ten largest clones take 1.2%. The sample was CD4+ or CD8+ T cells sorted from blood, taken in a trial of the OX40 agonist ivuxolimab. The receptor set was obtained from an adult with an advanced solid tumor such as melanoma, head and neck, liver or kidney cancer.

V and J are TRBV7-6 and TRBJ2-3; the D call may be TRBD1 or TRBD2 (5 bases each). V lost 1 base and J 8 bases, leaving 13 bases between the germline ends. CDR3 length equals 14 residues. Per the germline V gene, CDR1 is SGHVS and CDR2 is FNYEAQ. As DNA, the CDR3 is TGTGCCAGCAGCTTAGAAGGGGACGGAGGTACGCAGTATTTT. Protein product: CASSLEGDGGTQYF.

V gene TRBV7-6 combines with J gene TRBJ1-2; D is unresolved. This CDR3 has 13 amino acids. With 3 bases removed from V and 2 bases from J, the gap between germline ends came to 7 bases. CDR1 is SGHVS and CDR2 is FNYEAQ in the germline V gene. The CDR3 protein is CASSLEQNYGYTF. CDR3 bases: TGTGCCAGCAGCTTGGAGCAGAACTATGGCTACACCTTC.

CDR3 nucleotide sequence: TGTGCCAGCAGCGTAAGAGGGACTAGCGGTTACAATGAGCAGTTCTTC. This sequence encodes CASSVRGTSGYNEQFF. The chain has TRBV2 and TRBJ2-1, with 11 nucleotides matching TRBD2. CDR3 size: 16 residues. Germline loops: CDR1 SNHLY, CDR2 FYNNEI. V lost 6 bases and J lost 4; bases outside the gene matches: 8.

V usage is TRBV2 and J usage is TRBJ1-6, with 10 positions matching TRBD1. The CDR3 is 18 residues long. Germline CDR1 is SNHLY and CDR2 is FYNNEI. V gave up 2 bases and J gave up 9 bases; unmatched junction bases: 13. CDR3 bases: TGTGCCAGCAGTGAACCGGACAGGGGGATTAGGAGGGTTTCACCCCTCCACTTT. It translates to CASSEPDRGIRRVSPLHF.

This chain connects TRBV6-5 to TRBJ1-5; no clear D. CDR1 MNHEY and CDR2 SVGAGI come from the germline V gene. The CDR3 sequence is 14 residues long. Deletions cut 5 bases from V and 4 bases from J, with 12 bases between. This chain's CDR3 is CASSRTGINQPQHF. DNA for the CDR3: TGTGCCAGCAGTCGAACGGGGATAAATCAGCCCCAGCATTTT.

The chain links TRBV9 to TRBJ2-5; 8 bases map to TRBD2. J gave up 5 bases and V 0 bases, and 3 bases lay outside the gene matches. This CDR3 has 14 amino acids. Germline lookup yields CDR1 SGDLS and CDR2 YYNGEE. CDR3 coding DNA: TGTGCCAGCAGCGTAGGGGGCGGGGGGGAGACCCAGTACTTC. Translated, it gives CASSVGGGGETQYF. The complete variable domain, with remaining parts taken from reference TRBV9 and TRBJ2-5, reads DSGVTQTPKHLITATGQRVTLRCSPRSGDLSVYWYQQSLDQGLQFLIQYYNGEERAKGNILERFSAQQFPDLHSELNLSSLELGDSALYFCASSVGGGGETQYFGPGTRLLVL.

V gene TRBV2 combines with J gene TRBJ2-7; the D gene is possibly TRBD1 (5 bases). Trimming stripped 6 bases from V and 0 bases from J, with 12 bases between. In germline, CDR1 is SNHLY, CDR2 FYNNEI. This CDR3 has 14 residues. DNA for the CDR3: TGTGCCAGCAGGACAGATTACAGCTCCTACGAGCAGTACTTC. Amino acids: CASRTDYSSYEQYF.

This clone has just one count. V gene TRBV5-5 combines with J gene TRBJ1-2, with 8 bases identical to TRBD1. V lost 0 bases to trimming and J lost 3 bases; unmatched junction nucleotides: 10. Looked up from germline, CDR1 is SGHKS and CDR2 is YYEKEE (reference sequence). The CDR3 covers 17 residues. CDR3 coding DNA: TGTGCCAGCAGCTTGGATGTCAGGGGGCGACCCTACTATGGCTACACCTTC. Translating it yields CASSLDVRGRPYYGYTF.